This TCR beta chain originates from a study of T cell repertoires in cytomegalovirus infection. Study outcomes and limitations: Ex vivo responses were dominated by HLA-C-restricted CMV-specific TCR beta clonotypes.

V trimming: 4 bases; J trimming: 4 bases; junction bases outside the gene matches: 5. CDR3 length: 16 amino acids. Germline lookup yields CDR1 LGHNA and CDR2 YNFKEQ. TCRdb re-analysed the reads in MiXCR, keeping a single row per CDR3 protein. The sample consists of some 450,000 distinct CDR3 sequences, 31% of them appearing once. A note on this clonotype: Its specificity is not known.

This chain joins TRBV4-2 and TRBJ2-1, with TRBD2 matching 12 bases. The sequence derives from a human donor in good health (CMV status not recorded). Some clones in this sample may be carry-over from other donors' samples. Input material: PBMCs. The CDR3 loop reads CASSPTSGGLYNEQFF. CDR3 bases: TGTGCCAGCAGCCCCACTAGCGGGGGGCTTTACAATGAGCAGTTCTTC.